The next 5 T cell receptor beta chains were all read from a single sample in a study of cytomegalovirus exposure and HLA in healthy donors. The PCR used 60 Vbeta and 13 Jbeta primers. Assay used: immunoSEQ multiplex PCR; TCRdb lists only in-frame clones, some missing. The repertoire holds 150,000 to 200,000 clones, with 70% to 80% as singletons. Material: PBMCs. The receptors stem from a woman between 40 and 50 years old in good health and CMV-seronegative.

Points on this clone: At one boundary the junction diverges from the germline segment, which might be a read error. The chain is built from TRBV5-1 and TRBJ2-1; 9 bases map to TRBD2. CDR1 is SGHRS, CDR2 YFSETQ, per germline. The CDR3 extends over 17 amino acids. CDR3 in amino acids: CASSLGSLAGSRNEQLF. The CDR3 coding sequence is TGCGCCAGCAGCTTGGGGTCCCTAGCGGGATCGAGAAATGAGCAGCTCTTC.

The chain recombines TRBV6-5 with TRBJ1-1, with a tentative D call TRBD1 (6 bases). V was pared by 4 bases and J by 4 bases, with 13 bases between. CDR1 and CDR2 from the germline V gene are MNHEY and SVGAGI. CDR3 length: 14 amino acids. CDR3 coding DNA: TGTGCCAGCAGTTCCCCCAGGGGAAGCACTGAAGCTTTCTTT. Protein sequence: CASSSPRGSTEAFF.

This clone was observed a handful of times. This chain connects TRBV19 to TRBJ1-5; 10 positions match TRBD1. The trim removed 6 bases at V and 4 bases at J, leaving 9 bases unmatched. This CDR3 has 16 amino acids. The germline CDR1 and CDR2 sequences are LNHDA and SQIVND (reference sequence). CDR3 residues: CASSMGQGKWNQPQHF. The CDR3 DNA reads TGTGCCAGTAGCATGGGACAGGGGAAATGGAATCAGCCCCAGCATTTT.

The CDR3 sequence is CSVETYEQYF. The CDR3 DNA follows: TGCAGCGTTGAGACTTACGAGCAGTACTTC. V and J are TRBV29-1 and TRBJ2-7; D uncertain. Germline CDR1 is SQVTM and CDR2 is ANQGSEA. CDR3 length equals 10 residues. Trimming removed 3 bases at V and 4 bases at J, with 4 bases between.

The genes are TRBV27 and TRBJ2-6, with a weak D call TRBD1 (5 bases). Deletions cut 6 bases from V and 0 bases from J, with 6 bases between. This CDR3 region has 14 residues. Germline V CDR1 and CDR2: MNHEY, SMNVEV (reference sequence). DNA of the CDR3: TGTGCCAGCAGAACAGGCTCTGGGGCCAACGTCCTGACTTTC. Amino acids: CASRTGSGANVLTF.